A single sample gave rise to the 25 T cell receptor beta chains below, sequenced in a study of blood T cells in healthy people across ages. Next came a second PCR, run for about 6 to 11 cycles, which used a sample-barcoded 5' primer along with a J-beta primer mix. Each CDR3 protein is one row after TCRdb ran MiXCR on the 5' RACE reads. The sample lists over 1.5 million distinct CDR3 sequences; about 50% were seen once. Source material: blood. Receptors were obtained from a woman aged 40 to 50 in good health.

This clonotype was seen a few times. The chain carries TRBV12-3 or TRBV12-4 and TRBJ2-7, with D possibly called TRBD1 or TRBD2 (5 bases each). The CDR3 totals 15 residues. Between the trimmed V and J ends, which lost 4 bases and 0 bases, there was a span of 13 bases. This CDR3 is CASSYLGTASYEQYF. The CDR3 region has the DNA TGTGCCAGCAGTTATCTCGGGACGGCCTCCTACGAGCAGTACTTC.

V and J are TRBV7-2 and TRBJ2-7; possible D gene TRBD1, 6 bases. Germline V CDR1 and CDR2: SGHTA, FQGNSA. The CDR3 sequence is 12 residues long. V was trimmed by 5 bases and J by 7 bases, leaving 12 bases between them. The CDR3, as DNA: TGTGCCAGCAGCACCCAGGGGTGGGAGCAGTACTTC. This gives the protein CASSTQGWEQYF.

The rearrangement links TRBV6-6 to TRBJ2-7; D is perhaps TRBD2 (6 bases). Trimming removed 0 bases at V and 6 bases at J, with 21 bases between. CDR1 is MNHNY and CDR2 is SVGAGI in the germline V gene (reference sequence). The CDR3 runs 17 residues. The CDR3 DNA reads TGTGCCAGCAGTTACTCATCGGAGGGTATTGTAATCGGCGAGCAGTACTTC. This encodes CASSYSSEGIVIGEQYF.

This clonotype turned up a few times. DNA for the CDR3: TGCGCCAGCAGCTTCCCGGGGGCCCCCAATGAGCAGTTCTTC. The encoded protein is CASSFPGAPNEQFF. The chain carries TRBV5-1 and TRBJ2-1; possibly TRBD1 or TRBD2 for D (6 bases each). Germline V lookup: CDR1 SGHRS, CDR2 YFSETQ. The germline V and J ends were trimmed by 2 bases and 6 bases, with 12 bases remaining between them. This CDR3 spans 14 amino acids.

The V and J genes are TRBV24-1 and TRBJ2-1; 8 bases agree with TRBD2. The end of the DNA aligns better with TRBJ2-7, so the J call may be wrong. The CDR3 runs to 18 residues. CDR1 is KGHDR and CDR2 is SFDVKD in the germline V gene. CDR3 in amino acids: CATSDLASGGSSYNEQYF. CDR3 nucleotide sequence: TGTGCCACCAGTGATTTGGCCAGCGGGGGATCTTCCTACAATGAGCAGTACTTC.

The gene calls are TRBV6-1 and TRBJ2-3; TRBD1 is a possible D gene (5 bases). The length of the CDR3 is 16 residues. In germline, CDR1 is MNHNS, CDR2 SASEGT. V was pared by 5 bases and J by 5 bases, with 20 bases between. The DNA of the CDR3 is TGTGCCAGCAGTCCTCTAGGGGTAGAGTTTCAAGATACGCAGTATTTT. Translation gives CASSPLGVEFQDTQYF.

This clonotype was found a few times. V usage is TRBV7-9 and J usage is TRBJ2-3; D is unclear. V gave up 4 bases and J gave up 14 bases, with 10 bases separating them. The CDR3 covers 10 residues. CDR1 SEHNR and CDR2 FQNEAQ come from the germline V gene (reference sequence). CDR3 sequence: CASSSSGLYF. The CDR3 DNA is TGTGCCAGCAGCTCCTCCGGGTTGTATTTT. Full variable domain (outside the CDR3, taken from reference TRBV7-9 and TRBJ2-3): DTGVSQNPRHKITKRGQNVTFRCDPISEHNRLYWYRQTLGQGPEFLTYFQNEAQLEKSRLLSDRFSAERPKGSFSTLEIQRTEQGDSAMYLCASSSSGLYFGPGTRLTVL.

This chain joins TRBV12-3 or TRBV12-4 and TRBJ2-3; 11 nucleotides agree with TRBD2. V lost 7 bases to trimming and J lost 4 bases; unmatched junction nucleotides: 4. The CDR3 has 14 residues. As DNA, the CDR3 is TGTGCCAGCACAGTAGCGGGGGGGCCAGATACGCAGTATTTT. Its protein is CASTVAGGPDTQYF.

As regards this clonotype: Its ends do not fully match the called genes, so a read error is possible. The chain links TRBV5-6 to TRBJ2-6; D remains unclear. The CDR3 consists of 15 residues. Germline V gene sequence: CDR1 SGHDT, CDR2 YYEEEE. For the CDR3, the DNA is TGTGCCAGCAGGTTGGAGAACTCTGGGGCCAACGTCCTGACTTTC. Encoded protein: CASRLENSGANVLTF. The complete variable domain, with remaining parts taken from reference TRBV5-6 and TRBJ2-6, reads DAGVTQSPTHLIKTRGQQVTLRCSPKSGHDTVSWYQQALGQGPQFIFQYYEEEERQRGNFPDRFSGHQFPNYSSELNVNALLLGDSALYLCASRLENSGANVLTFGAGSRLTVL.

CDR3 sequence (DNA): TGCAGTGCTAGAGGCTCCGGACAGGTTTCTAACTATGGCTACACCTTC. It translates to CSARGSGQVSNYGYTF. The chain carries TRBV20-1 and TRBJ1-2, with TRBD1 matching over 7 bases. V shed 1 base and J 0 bases; nucleotides not matched to a gene: 8. This CDR3 region has 16 residues. From germline, CDR1 is DFQATT and CDR2 SNEGSKA (reference sequence).

V gene TRBV4-1 combines with J gene TRBJ2-3; a weak D match, TRBD2 (6 bases). The CDR3 extends over 18 amino acids. Germline CDR1 reads MGHRA; CDR2 reads YSYEKL. The V end lost 1 base, the J end lost 3 bases, and 20 bases lay between the germline ends. CDR3 sequence: CASSQGLSSLGRTDTQYF. CDR3 nucleotides: TGCGCCAGCAGCCAAGGTCTGAGTTCCCTCGGGAGAACAGATACGCAGTATTTT.

CDR3 DNA sequence: TGTGCCAGCAGCACAAACAGGGCCCCGAACACTGAAGCTTTCTTT. It is translated as CASSTNRAPNTEAFF. The genes are TRBV7-2 and TRBJ1-1, with D perhaps TRBD1 (6 bases). Germline V gene data show CDR1 as SGHTA and CDR2 as FQGNSA. Trimming took 5 bases from V and 1 from J, leaving 14 bases between them. The CDR3 covers 15 residues.

The chain links TRBV3-1 to TRBJ2-7, with unresolved D. The CDR3 has 16 residues. CDR1 and CDR2 (germline): LGHDT, YNNKEL (reference sequence). V was shortened by 1 base and J by 0 bases, with 13 bases between the two germline ends. CDR3 sequence (DNA): TGTGCCAGCAGCCAAGCGGCAGGTCTGAGCTCCTACGAGCAGTACTTC. Its translation: CASSQAAGLSSYEQYF.

The CDR3 DNA follows: TGTGCCAGCAAGCGGGGGATGATCCAAGAGACCCAGTACTTC. This gives the protein CASKRGMIQETQYF. This chain uses TRBV28 with TRBJ2-5, with 8 bases identical to TRBD2. The CDR3 has 14 residues. Germline V CDR1 and CDR2: MDHEN, SYDVKM. The V gene end was trimmed by 7 bases and the J gene end by 1 base; junction bases not matched to a gene: 5.

The chain recombines TRBV20-1 with TRBJ2-7, with D possibly being TRBD1 or TRBD2 (6 bases each). Trimming took 3 bases from V and 3 from J, leaving 12 bases between them. This CDR3 spans 13 amino acids. Germline lookup yields CDR1 DFQATT and CDR2 SNEGSKA (reference sequence). CDR3 coding DNA: TGCAGTGCTAGGAGGGGGGCCCTCTACGAGCAGTACTTC. This encodes CSARRGALYEQYF.

The chain has TRBV28 and TRBJ1-1, with a tentative D call TRBD1 (5 bases). CDR1 is MDHEN and CDR2 is SYDVKM in the germline V gene. V was trimmed by 5 bases and J by 9 bases, leaving 10 bases between them. The CDR3 loop spans 11 amino acids. The CDR3 DNA reads TGTGCCAGCAGTAGGGGCGGGCAAGCTTTCTTT. This translates into CASSRGGQAFF.

This clonotype was seen more than once but under ten times. The chain employs TRBV6-5 and TRBJ2-1, with D perhaps TRBD1 (6 bases). The V gene lost 3 bases and the J gene lost 4 bases, with 13 bases spanning the gap. This CDR3 spans 15 amino acids. CDR1 and CDR2 from the germline V gene are MNHEY and SVGAGI. This CDR3 reads CASSYEGQPYNEQFF. CDR3 nucleotide sequence: TGTGCCAGCAGTTATGAAGGACAGCCTTACAATGAGCAGTTCTTC.

This clonotype was found many times. The rearrangement uses TRBV7-3 and TRBJ2-5; D call uncertain. Germline CDR1 SGHTA, CDR2 FQGTGA. The CDR3 consists of 14 residues. Trimming pared 2 bases from V and 0 bases from J, leaving 7 bases between. CDR3 sequence: CASSLSGYQETQYF. DNA of the CDR3: TGTGCCAGCAGCTTATCTGGTTACCAAGAGACCCAGTACTTC.

The chain carries TRBV9 and TRBJ2-5; D gene unclear. The V end lost 3 bases, the J end lost 11 bases, and 26 bases lay between the germline ends. CDR3 size: 16 residues. Germline lookup yields CDR1 SGDLS and CDR2 YYNGEE. The CDR3 sequence: CASSEDLIGSMNEQYF. The CDR3 nucleotides are TGTGCCAGCAGCGAAGACCTGATCGGGTCCATGAATGAGCAGTACTTC. Supplemented by reference TRBV9 and TRBJ2-5, the full variable domain reads DSGVTQTPKHLITATGQRVTLRCSPRSGDLSVYWYQQSLDQGLQFLIQYYNGEERAKGNILERFSAQQFPDLHSELNLSSLELGDSALYFCASSEDLIGSMNEQYFGPGTRLLVL.

In this sample, this clonotype turned up many times. J is TRBJ2-5 and V is TRBV28; the D is unclear. The germline V gene has CDR1 MDHEN and CDR2 SYDVKM. V shed 1 base and J shed 4 bases, with 10 bases lying between them. This CDR3 comprises 14 residues. The CDR3 loop reads CASSLSVVGETQYF. CDR3 in DNA: TGTGCCAGCAGTTTATCTGTAGTAGGAGAGACCCAGTACTTC.

This clonotype was counted only a few times. The V and J genes are TRBV20-1 and TRBJ2-7, with D possibly being TRBD2 (5 bases). This CDR3 has 11 amino acids. V lost 6 bases and J 5 bases, leaving 11 bases between the germline ends. The V gene's germline CDR1 is DFQATT and CDR2 SNEGSKA (reference sequence). DNA of the CDR3: TGCAGTGCCGTGGTCGGGGACGAGCAGTACTTC. This sequence encodes CSAVVGDEQYF.

The chain joins TRBV15 to TRBJ2-7, with D perhaps matching TRBD1 (5 bases). The CDR3 is made up of 13 amino acids. Germline values: CDR1 LNHNV, CDR2 YYDKDF (reference sequence). The V gene lost 2 bases and the J gene lost 2 bases, with 7 bases spanning the gap. DNA of the CDR3: TGTGCCACCAGCAGACCGGACACCTACGAGCAGTACTTC. Amino acid sequence: CATSRPDTYEQYF.

CDR3 sequence reads: CASSLVAGRWETQYF. The CDR3 nucleotides read TGTGCCAGCAGCTTAGTTGCGGGGAGGTGGGAGACCCAGTACTTC. The chain combines TRBV7-2 with TRBJ2-5; maybe TRBD2 (6 bases). CDR1 and CDR2 (germline): SGHTA, FQGNSA. Deletions cut 1 base from V and 5 bases from J, with 14 bases between. The CDR3 runs to 15 residues.

V is TRBV6-2 or TRBV6-3 and J is TRBJ2-3; possible D gene TRBD2, 6 bases. Germline CDR1 MNHEY, CDR2 SVGEGT. The CDR3 has 16 residues. Trimming took off 6 bases at V and 1 base at J, with 17 bases between the two ends. Here the CDR3 reads CASRPRGSPGTDTQYF. The CDR3, as DNA: TGTGCCAGCAGGCCACGGGGGTCTCCTGGCACAGATACGCAGTATTTT.

This chain links TRBV5-1 with TRBJ2-4, with 7 bases matching TRBD1. From germline, CDR1 is SGHRS and CDR2 YFSETQ. The CDR3 sequence is 13 residues long. V gave up 4 bases and J gave up 9 bases; unmatched junction bases: 7. CDR3 amino acids: CASSQRGQGIQYF. The CDR3 DNA reads as TGCGCCAGCAGCCAGAGGGGGCAGGGCATTCAGTACTTC.